This entry lists 18 T cell receptor beta chains sequenced from one sample in a study of TIL therapy for anti-PD-1-resistant metastatic lung cancer. The libraries were made with immunoSEQ v3. Only in-frame clones appear in the TCRdb table, and some are missing; sequencing was by immunoSEQ multiplex PCR. The table has 45,000 to 60,000 clones, around 80% seen once. Time point of the sample: pre-treatment sample, taken before nivolumab and TIL therapy. Specimen: blood, collected at baseline. Receptors were obtained from a woman aged 30 to 85 with non-small cell lung cancer.

This clone has only a few counts. The J gene is TRBJ1-2, the V gene TRBV2; 7 bases are a match to TRBD1. Germline loops: CDR1 SNHLY, CDR2 FYNNEI. Trimming cost V 8 bases and J 7 bases; bases outside gene matches: 4. This CDR3 has 11 amino acids. DNA of the CDR3: TGTGCCAGCCGACAGGGCCCTGGCTACACCTTC. Its translation: CASRQGPGYTF.

The V and J genes are TRBV9 and TRBJ2-1, with D perhaps matching TRBD1 or TRBD2 (5 bases each). V dropped 0 bases and J dropped 0 bases, with 10 bases sitting between them. CDR3 size: 16 residues. In germline, CDR1 is SGDLS, CDR2 YYNGEE. The CDR3 sequence is CASSVDWGSSYNEQFF. CDR3 sequence (DNA): TGTGCCAGCAGCGTAGATTGGGGGAGCTCCTACAATGAGCAGTTCTTC.

The chain is built from TRBV19 and TRBJ2-7; the D gene is possibly TRBD2 (6 bases). V gave up 5 bases and J gave up 2 bases, with 13 bases separating them. Germline assignment: CDR1 LNHDA and CDR2 SQIVND (reference sequence). This CDR3 spans 14 amino acids. The CDR3 region is CASSDMGGPYEQYF. The CDR3 coding sequence is TGTGCCAGTAGTGATATGGGGGGTCCCTACGAGCAGTACTTC. Variable domain in full (rest from reference TRBV19 and TRBJ2-7): DGGITQSPKYLFRKEGQNVTLSCEQNLNHDAMYWYRQDPGQGLRLIYYSQIVNDFQKGDIAEGYSVSREKKESFPLTVTSAQKNPTAFYLCASSDMGGPYEQYFGPGTRLTVT.

The chain employs TRBV5-4 and TRBJ1-4; 9 bases are a match to TRBD1. CDR3 length: 15 amino acids. CDR1 and CDR2 from the germline V gene are SGHNT and YYREEE (reference sequence). The V segment lost 3 bases and the J segment 5 bases; nucleotides outside the gene matches: 5. The DNA for the CDR3 is TGTGCCAGCAGCTCCCGACAGGGGGAAAATGAAAAACTGTTTTTT. Translating it yields CASSSRQGENEKLFF.

The chain joins TRBV19 to TRBJ1-5, with 8 bases matching TRBD1. The V segment lost 3 bases and the J segment 6 bases; nucleotides outside the gene matches: 7. CDR1 is LNHDA and CDR2 is SQIVND in the germline V gene (reference sequence). This CDR3 is 15 amino acids long. In DNA, the CDR3 is TGTGCCAGTAGTATTGAAGGGACAGGTCGTCAGCCCCAGCATTTT. Amino acids: CASSIEGTGRQPQHF.

DNA of the CDR3: TGTGCCAGCCGGGACAGGGGTAACAATGAGCAGTTCTTC. Its translation is CASRDRGNNEQFF. This chain connects TRBV7-6 to TRBJ2-1, with 10 nucleotides matching TRBD1. This CDR3 comprises 13 residues. CDR1 is SGHVS, CDR2 FNYEAQ, per germline. The V and J ends lost 8 bases and 5 bases, in that order; junction bases with no gene match: 3.

J is TRBJ2-5 and V is TRBV6-5; D is unclear. Per germline, CDR1 MNHEY and CDR2 SVGAGI. The CDR3 has 14 amino acids. V lost 2 bases and J lost 3, with 10 bases in between. DNA for the CDR3: TGTGCCAGCAGTTACCCGGGCCAGAAAGAGACCCAGTACTTC. Amino acids: CASSYPGQKETQYF.

This clone has just a few counts. V is TRBV28 and J is TRBJ2-7; D not certain. Germline V gives CDR1 MDHEN, CDR2 SYDVKM. CDR3 size: 17 residues. Trimming stripped 3 bases from V and 4 bases from J, with 22 bases between. DNA for the CDR3: TGTGCCAGCAGTTTTGGTGTGGAGTCGCTGACCCTATACGAGCAGTACTTC. Its protein is CASSFGVESLTLYEQYF. The whole variable domain, filled in from reference TRBV28 and TRBJ2-7, reads DVKVTQSSRYLVKRTGEKVFLECVQDMDHENMFWYRQDPGLGLRLIYFSYDVKMKEKGDIPEGYSVSREKKERFSLILESASTNQTSMYLCASSFGVESLTLYEQYFGPGTRLTVT.

About this clone: Other DNA variants within this sample encode the same CDR3. The genes are TRBV11-2 and TRBJ1-1; TRBD1 agrees at 7 bases. CDR1 is SGHAT and CDR2 is FQNNGV in the germline V gene. This CDR3 comprises 16 residues. V lost 2 bases to trimming and J lost 0 bases; unmatched junction nucleotides: 6. The CDR3 spells CASSLRFGTVNTEAFF. CDR3 nucleotides: TGTGCCAGCAGCTTACGGTTCGGGACAGTGAACACTGAAGCTTTCTTT.

The chain combines TRBV19 with TRBJ1-5, with D perhaps TRBD1 (5 bases). The V gene's germline CDR1 is LNHDA and CDR2 SQIVND (reference sequence). The CDR3 runs 15 residues. V was clipped by 7 bases and J by 0 bases, with 13 bases between them. The CDR3 loop is CASIQGRSSNQPQHF. CDR3 DNA: TGTGCCAGTATCCAGGGACGGTCTAGCAATCAGCCCCAGCATTTT.

The V gene is TRBV19, the J gene TRBJ1-5; TRBD1 matches at 8 bases. Per the germline V gene, CDR1 is LNHDA and CDR2 is SQIVND (reference sequence). The CDR3 covers 14 residues. With V trimmed by 6 bases and J by 4 bases, 5 bases remained unmatched. The CDR3 DNA sequence: TGTGCCAGTAGGCGGACAGGGAATAATCAGCCCCAGCATTTT. Translation: CASRRTGNNQPQHF.

The chain employs TRBV2 and TRBJ1-2; 7 bases align to TRBD1. V lost 2 bases to trimming and J lost 2 bases; unmatched junction nucleotides: 2. CDR3 length: 14 residues. The V gene's germline CDR1 is SNHLY and CDR2 FYNNEI. DNA of the CDR3: TGTGCCAGCAGTGAAAGGACAGGAAACTATGGCTACACCTTC. This encodes CASSERTGNYGYTF.

The chain links TRBV5-6 to TRBJ2-7, with D possibly TRBD1 on 5 matching bases. V was trimmed by 7 bases and J by 0 bases, leaving 11 bases between them. Germline values: CDR1 SGHDT, CDR2 YYEEEE. The length of the CDR3 is 13 residues. DNA for the CDR3: TGTGCCAGCGGAACGACAGTCTCCTACGAGCAGTACTTC. Its translation is CASGTTVSYEQYF.

This clone showed up just once. The chain's CDR3 is CASSLDSGGSSYNSPLHF. The DNA for the CDR3 is TGTGCCAGCAGCTTGGACTCAGGGGGAAGCTCCTATAATTCACCCCTCCACTTT. This chain links TRBV7-2 with TRBJ1-6; the match to TRBD1 covers 7 bases. CDR3 length equals 18 residues. J gave up 0 bases and V 3 bases, and 8 bases lay outside the gene matches. Germline V gene data show CDR1 as SGHTA and CDR2 as FQGNSA.

On this clone: This specimen includes other DNA sequences encoding the same CDR3. This chain uses TRBV4-2 with TRBJ1-1; 7 bases are shared with TRBD1. The junction had 7 bases not matched to a gene; V was cut back by 1 base and J by 5 bases. CDR3 length: 15 residues. Per the germline V gene, CDR1 is LGHNA and CDR2 is YNFKEQ. The DNA for the CDR3 is TGTGCCAGCAGCCAAGTTGAGACAGGGAGGACTGAAGCTTTCTTT. It encodes CASSQVETGRTEAFF.

The J gene is TRBJ2-5, the V gene TRBV19; perhaps TRBD2 as D (6 bases). V was pared by 5 bases and J by 5 bases, with 18 bases between. The CDR3 is 15 residues long. The germline V gene encodes CDR1 LNHDA and CDR2 SQIVND (reference sequence). For the CDR3, the DNA is TGTGCCAGTAGTGAAGCCATACTAGCAGTTGAGACCCAGTACTTC. This encodes CASSEAILAVETQYF.

This clone has a single count. The chain carries TRBV6-5 and TRBJ2-7; no clear D. V lost 2 bases and J lost 2, with 10 bases in between. Germline lookup yields CDR1 MNHEY and CDR2 SVGAGI. This CDR3 region has 14 residues. The CDR3 DNA follows: TGTGCCAGCAGTTACAAACACACAGCCTACGAGCAGTACTTC. Amino acid sequence: CASSYKHTAYEQYF.

The rearrangement joins TRBV9 to TRBJ2-3; D tentatively fits TRBD1 or TRBD2 (5 bases each). The CDR3 loop spans 16 amino acids. V lost 0 bases and J lost 6, with 17 bases in between. Germline V gene lookup returns CDR1 SGDLS and CDR2 YYNGEE. CDR3 nucleotides: TGTGCCAGCAGCGTAGGGGGACGGCCGTTTGGGGATACGCAGTATTTT. Translation gives CASSVGGRPFGDTQYF.